One sample yielded the 19 T cell receptor beta chains listed below, sequenced in a study of cytomegalovirus exposure and HLA in healthy donors. PCR primers comprised 60 Vbeta and 13 Jbeta primers. Produced via immunoSEQ multiplex PCR; TCRdb's table is partial and in-frame only. The table for this sample gives 200,000 or so clones. The material sequenced was PBMCs. These receptors all stem from a girl aged 2-9 years in good health and CMV-seropositive.

This chain connects TRBV10-3 to TRBJ2-1; 8 bases line up with TRBD1. The germline V gene encodes CDR1 ENHRY and CDR2 SYGVKD. This CDR3 contains 15 residues. V shed 10 bases and J 0 bases; nucleotides not matched to a gene: 8. The CDR3 spells CATDRARSSYNEQFF. In DNA form, the CDR3 reads TGTGCCACGGACAGGGCACGAAGCTCCTACAATGAGCAGTTCTTC.

The chain couples TRBV19 to TRBJ1-1, with a tentative D call TRBD1 (6 bases). The germline V gene has CDR1 LNHDA and CDR2 SQIVND (reference sequence). Trimming took 5 bases from V and 5 from J, leaving 15 bases between them. The CDR3 has 14 residues. CDR3 coding DNA: TGTGCCAGTAGTGAGGACAGCACGAGGACTGAAGCTTTCTTT. The encoded protein is CASSEDSTRTEAFF.

Points on this clone: This CDR3 is also generated by other DNA sequences in the sample. The gene calls are TRBV7-2 and TRBJ2-5; D is possibly TRBD1 (6 bases). The CDR3 is made up of 12 amino acids. Germline CDR1 SGHTA, CDR2 FQGNSA. V was cut by 2 bases and J by 5 bases, with 6 bases left in between. Written as DNA, the CDR3 is TGTGCCAGCAGCTTACAGGGGGAGACCCAGTACTTC. It specifies CASSLQGETQYF.

The rearrangement uses TRBV19 and TRBJ2-6, with a weak D call TRBD1 (6 bases). The CDR3 runs 18 residues. The V gene lost 5 bases and the J gene lost 1 base, with 18 bases spanning the gap. Looked up from germline, CDR1 is LNHDA and CDR2 is SQIVND (reference sequence). The CDR3 loop reads CASSFSDSIYSGANVLTF. CDR3 nucleotide sequence: TGTGCCAGTAGTTTCTCGGACAGCATTTATTCTGGGGCCAACGTCCTGACTTTC.

The V gene is TRBV4-1, the J gene TRBJ2-7; 7 nucleotides agree with TRBD1. The CDR3 spans 16 residues. V was clipped by 4 bases and J by 3 bases; unmatched bases: 12. CDR1 is MGHRA, CDR2 YSYEKL, per germline. CDR3 in DNA: TGCGCCAGCAGCCCCCGGGACAGATCTCCCCTCTACGAGCAGTACTTC. Protein: CASSPRDRSPLYEQYF.

V is TRBV19 and J is TRBJ1-1; 9 bases match TRBD1. The CDR3 is 14 amino acids. Trimming at V came to 8 bases and at J to 0 bases, leaving 4 bases not matched to a gene. CDR1 LNHDA and CDR2 SQIVND come from the germline V gene (reference sequence). CDR3 DNA sequence: TGTGCCAGTTATCGGACAGGGGTGAACACTGAAGCTTTCTTT. Its translation is CASYRTGVNTEAFF.

V and J are TRBV7-6 and TRBJ2-1, with 10 bases fitting TRBD2. CDR1 and CDR2 from the germline V gene are SGHVS and FNYEAQ. The CDR3 is made up of 16 amino acids. V lost 4 bases to trimming and J lost 7 bases; unmatched junction nucleotides: 10. CDR3 sequence (DNA): TGTGCCAGCAGCTCCCCCCCGCCTAGCGGGAGTAATGAGCAGTTCTTC. Its translation is CASSSPPPSGSNEQFF.

This chain joins TRBV7-6 and TRBJ2-7; 10 bases are a match to TRBD1. Looked up from germline, CDR1 is SGHVS and CDR2 is FNYEAQ. The CDR3 length is 16 residues. The junction had 6 bases not matched to a gene; V was cut back by 1 base and J by 3 bases. The chain's CDR3 is CASSLGGTGVGYEQYF. The CDR3 region has the DNA TGTGCCAGCAGCTTAGGGGGGACAGGGGTGGGCTACGAGCAGTACTTC.

This sequence joins TRBV7-2 and TRBJ2-5; 8 nucleotides line up with TRBD2. Germline V gene data show CDR1 as SGHTA and CDR2 as FQGNSA. The V gene end was trimmed by 1 base and the J gene end by 1 base; junction bases not matched to a gene: 11. The length of the CDR3 is 18 residues. This CDR3 is CASSLGGVLAGIQETQYF. The CDR3 DNA reads as TGTGCCAGCAGCTTAGGCGGTGTCCTAGCGGGTATCCAAGAGACCCAGTACTTC.

Comment on this clone: The same CDR3 is also encoded by other DNA sequences in this sample. The rearrangement uses TRBV27 and TRBJ1-2, with D possibly matching TRBD1 (6 bases). The CDR3 extends over 16 amino acids. Trimming removed 3 bases at V and 0 bases at J, with 14 bases between. CDR1 and CDR2 (germline): MNHEY, SMNVEV (reference sequence). In DNA form, the CDR3 reads TGTGCCAGCAGTTTCGCCAGGGGTCTAGCTAACTATGGCTACACCTTC. Amino acid sequence: CASSFARGLANYGYTF.

The chain combines TRBV4-2 with TRBJ2-5, with 7 bases matching TRBD2. The CDR3 sequence is 14 residues long. J lost 9 bases, V lost 1 base, and 8 bases had no gene match. Germline V lookup: CDR1 LGHNA, CDR2 YNFKEQ. CDR3 amino acids: CASSQVPTSQAQYF. CDR3 bases: TGTGCCAGCAGCCAAGTTCCGACTAGCCAAGCCCAGTACTTC.

V is TRBV7-9 and J is TRBJ2-1, with 11 positions matching TRBD1. Looked up from germline, CDR1 is SEHNR and CDR2 is FQNEAQ (reference sequence). The CDR3 runs to 19 residues. J lost 7 bases, V lost 5 bases, and 19 bases had no gene match. The CDR3 protein is CASSISQIPGTGGYNEQFF. The CDR3 DNA is TGTGCCAGCAGCATTTCGCAAATACCCGGGACAGGGGGGTATAATGAGCAGTTCTTC.

The genes are TRBV29-1 and TRBJ2-5, with TRBD2 as a possible D gene (5 bases). The CDR3 loop spans 10 amino acids. Per germline, CDR1 SQVTM and CDR2 ANQGSEA. Trimming took 8 bases from V and 4 from J, leaving 8 bases between them. The CDR3 sequence is CSSGVETQYF. Written as DNA, the CDR3 is TGCAGCTCCGGGGTAGAGACCCAGTACTTC. The full variable domain, completed using reference TRBV29-1 and TRBJ2-5, is SAVISQKPSRDICQRGTSLTIQCQVDSQVTMMFWYRQQPGQSLTLIATANQGSEATYESGFVIDKFPISRPNLTFSTLTVSNMSPEDSSIYLCSSGVETQYFGPGTRLLVL.

The chain couples TRBV2 to TRBJ2-7; D is ambiguous. Germline-derived CDR1 and CDR2 are SNHLY and FYNNEI. This CDR3 region has 15 residues. Trimming left V 3 bases short and J 0 bases short, with 12 bases between. CDR3: CASSDPGFSSYEQYF. CDR3 DNA: TGTGCCAGCAGTGATCCCGGGTTCAGCTCCTACGAGCAGTACTTC.

J is TRBJ2-2 and V is TRBV2; D ambiguous. Germline V lookup: CDR1 SNHLY, CDR2 FYNNEI. Trimming removed 11 bases at V and 1 base at J, with 14 bases between. CDR3 length: 14 residues. The CDR3 sequence is CARSSGLNTGELFF. Here the CDR3 DNA reads TGTGCCCGTTCGTCCGGGTTGAACACCGGGGAGCTGTTTTTT.

This chain connects TRBV6-1 to TRBJ2-2; 10 bases fit TRBD1. V dropped 8 bases and J dropped 5; count of bases not matched to a gene: 2. The CDR3 consists of 13 residues. Germline values: CDR1 MNHNS, CDR2 SASEGT. CDR3 DNA: TGTGCCAGCGACAGGGGGCAGACCGGGGAGCTGTTTTTT. Residues: CASDRGQTGELFF.

The chain employs TRBV29-1 and TRBJ2-1, with 9 bases aligning to TRBD1. The junction had 7 bases not matched to a gene; V was cut back by 6 bases and J by 4 bases. Germline V CDR1 and CDR2: SQVTM, ANQGSEA. This CDR3 comprises 14 residues. The CDR3 DNA is TGCAGCGTGAAGGGGACAGGGATGTACAATGAGCAGTTCTTC. Amino acid sequence: CSVKGTGMYNEQFF.

The chain carries TRBV28 and TRBJ1-5; the match to TRBD1 covers 10 bases. Per germline, CDR1 MDHEN and CDR2 SYDVKM. This CDR3 comprises 17 residues. V lost 9 bases, J lost 1 base, and 12 bases stayed unmatched. The CDR3 DNA is TGTGCCAGTGGGGACAGGGGAGGGTCCGGAAGCAATCAGCCCCAGCATTTT. It specifies CASGDRGGSGSNQPQHF.

The chain links TRBV13 to TRBJ2-7, with D possibly matching TRBD2 (5 bases). Trimming took off 3 bases at V and 4 bases at J, with 10 bases between the two ends. Looked up from germline, CDR1 is PRHDT and CDR2 is FYEKMQ (reference sequence). The CDR3 consists of 13 residues. The CDR3 DNA is TGTGCCAGCAGCTTTGAATCGGGGTACGAGCAGTACTTC. Translated: CASSFESGYEQYF.